The 24 T cell receptor beta chains listed next were all sequenced from one sample in a study of long-term antiretroviral therapy in people with HIV. Runs used v3.0 of the immunoSEQ assay and were done at survey level. Profiled with immunoSEQ multiplex PCR; TCRdb holds only in-frame clones, not every one. Of some 40,000 clones in the sample, around four fifths were seen once. The source was unsorted PBMCs, collected 1 year after starting antiretroviral therapy. These receptors all come from a man aged 18 to 35 with HIV.

The CDR3 region has the DNA TGTGCCATCAGTGAAGACTGGACGGCGAACACTGAAGCTTTCTTT. Translating gives CAISEDWTANTEAFF. V is TRBV10-3 and J is TRBJ1-1; D gene ambiguous. Germline CDR1 reads ENHRY; CDR2 reads SYGVKD. The CDR3 sequence is 15 residues long. V was shortened by 3 bases and J by 1 base, with 12 bases between the two germline ends.

The J gene is TRBJ1-6, the V gene TRBV7-8; D is ambiguous. Looked up from germline, CDR1 is SGHVS and CDR2 is FQNEAQ. Trimming removed 2 bases from V and 7 bases from J, with 15 bases in between. The CDR3 runs to 16 residues. The CDR3 DNA follows: TGTGCCAGCAGCTTATTCCCCTTGGAAGGAAATTCACCCCTCCACTTT. This sequence encodes CASSLFPLEGNSPLHF.

This clone has only one observation. The chain combines TRBV7-6 with TRBJ1-3, with 10 nucleotides matching TRBD1. The germline CDR1 and CDR2 sequences are SGHVS and FNYEAQ. The CDR3 spans 16 residues. The V and J ends lost 5 bases and 2 bases, in that order; junction bases with no gene match: 6. The CDR3 bases are TGTGCCAGCAGCCAAGGAGGGACAGGGGCTGGAAACACCATATATTTT. Encoded protein: CASSQGGTGAGNTIYF. The complete variable domain, with remaining parts taken from reference TRBV7-6 and TRBJ1-3, reads GAGVSQSPRYKVTKRGQDVALRCDPISGHVSLYWYRQALGQGPEFLTYFNYEAQQDKSGLPNDRFSAERPEGSISTLTIQRTEQRDSAMYRCASSQGGTGAGNTIYFGEGSWLTVV.

V gene TRBV20-1 combines with J gene TRBJ1-2; TRBD1 matches 7 bases. CDR1 is DFQATT, CDR2 SNEGSKA, per germline (reference sequence). The CDR3 runs to 11 residues. The CDR3 nucleotides are TGCAGCTTACAGGGGAGCTATGGCTACACCTTC. This sequence encodes CSLQGSYGYTF.

V gene TRBV9 combines with J gene TRBJ1-1; 10 bases fit TRBD1. The length of the CDR3 is 14 residues. The ends lost 4 bases at V and 5 bases at J; junction bases unmatched: 5. CDR1 is SGDLS, CDR2 YYNGEE, per germline. The CDR3 sequence: CASSRTGGRTEAFF. The CDR3 bases are TGTGCCAGCAGCCGGACAGGGGGACGAACTGAAGCTTTCTTT.

The chain recombines TRBV29-1 with TRBJ2-1, with D maybe TRBD2 (5 bases). There are 17 residues in the CDR3. Germline assignment: CDR1 SQVTM and CDR2 ANQGSEA. Trimming cost V 6 bases and J 8 bases, with 29 bases left between them. In nucleotides, the CDR3 is TGCAGCGTCCGGGGAAGGAGCGGCGGAGACCCGCGACATGAGCAGTTCTTC. Protein product: CSVRGRSGGDPRHEQFF.

This chain uses TRBV28 with TRBJ2-5; possibly TRBD1 for D (5 bases). The CDR3 is 17 amino acids. Germline V CDR1 and CDR2: MDHEN, SYDVKM. V was cut by 6 bases and J by 5 bases, with 25 bases left in between. The CDR3 is CASSTDREGEWSETQYF. The CDR3, as DNA: TGTGCCAGCAGCACCGACAGAGAAGGGGAATGGTCGGAGACCCAGTACTTC.

V gene TRBV4-3 combines with J gene TRBJ2-1; TRBD2 matches 16 bases. J was trimmed by 4 bases and V by 4 bases; bases with no gene match: 4. CDR3 length: 17 residues. Germline CDR1 reads LGHNA; CDR2 reads YSLEER. The CDR3 sequence is CASSPGLAGGEYNEQFF. The CDR3 nucleotides are TGCGCCAGCAGCCCGGGACTAGCGGGAGGGGAATACAATGAGCAGTTCTTC.

The chain joins TRBV28 to TRBJ2-7; D perhaps matches TRBD1 (5 bases). The germline V and J ends were trimmed by 5 bases and 3 bases, with 14 bases remaining between them. From germline, CDR1 is MDHEN and CDR2 SYDVKM. The CDR3 sequence is 14 residues long. The CDR3 nucleotides read TGTGCCAGCAGTGAACGACAGACAGACTACGAGCAGTACTTC. Its protein product is CASSERQTDYEQYF.

This clone was detected a few times. The chain carries TRBV5-4 and TRBJ1-1, with 9 bases matching TRBD1. V lost 9 bases, J lost 1 base, and 7 bases stayed unmatched. The CDR3 consists of 14 residues. Germline V gives CDR1 SGHNT, CDR2 YYREEE (reference sequence). In nucleotides, the CDR3 is TGTGCCACTTCCACGGGACAGGGGAACACTGAAGCTTTCTTT. This encodes CATSTGQGNTEAFF.

The rearrangement joins TRBV13 to TRBJ1-1, with 8 positions matching TRBD1. Germline CDR1 is PRHDT and CDR2 is FYEKMQ (reference sequence). Trimming cost V 5 bases and J 5 bases; bases outside gene matches: 10. The CDR3 has 15 amino acids. CDR3 nucleotide sequence: TGTGCCAGCAGCACTGGAACAGGGGGATGGACTGAAGCTTTCTTT. This codes for CASSTGTGGWTEAFF.

V and J are TRBV18 and TRBJ1-1; D call uncertain. V gave up 2 bases and J gave up 1 base, with 5 bases separating them. Germline V CDR1 and CDR2: KGHSH, LQKENI. This CDR3 spans 13 amino acids. For the CDR3, the DNA is TGTGCCAGCTCACCATCGGGGAACACTGAAGCTTTCTTT. Its translation: CASSPSGNTEAFF.

The sample holds a few counts of this clone. This chain uses TRBV7-9 with TRBJ1-2; 8 positions agree with TRBD1. V was pared by 4 bases and J by 0 bases, with 13 bases of the junction left unmatched. The germline V gene has CDR1 SEHNR and CDR2 FQNEAQ (reference sequence). The length of the CDR3 is 18 residues. This CDR3 reads CASSSQGQGPFTNYGYTF. CDR3 bases: TGTGCCAGCAGCTCCCAAGGACAGGGCCCCTTTACTAACTATGGCTACACCTTC.

The chain carries TRBV9 and TRBJ1-1; D is possibly TRBD1 (6 bases). This CDR3 contains 15 residues. V gave up 3 bases and J gave up 1 base, with 13 bases separating them. Germline V gene data show CDR1 as SGDLS and CDR2 as YYNGEE. The CDR3 bases are TGTGCCAGCAGCGCCCACGCGACAGGGAACACTGAAGCTTTCTTT. It translates to CASSAHATGNTEAFF.

The chain uses TRBV10-1 and TRBJ2-7, with D possibly being TRBD1 (5 bases). Germline V gives CDR1 WNHNN, CDR2 SYGVQD (reference sequence). Deletions cut 7 bases from V and 3 bases from J, with 13 bases between. There are 13 residues in the CDR3. The CDR3 nucleotides are TGCGCCAGCATGGGGCAACTCCTCTACGAGCAGTACTTC. Its protein is CASMGQLLYEQYF.

V usage is TRBV5-1 and J usage is TRBJ2-7; 8 bases fit TRBD1. Germline V gives CDR1 SGHRS, CDR2 YFSETQ. The CDR3 sequence is 13 residues long. After removal of 7 bases from V and 2 bases from J, the junction contained 5 bases not matched to a gene. CDR3 nucleotide sequence: TGCGCCAGCTGGGGGACAGGAGCCTACGAGCAGTACTTC. It codes for CASWGTGAYEQYF.

This chain links TRBV19 with TRBJ1-1, with D hard to call. Germline CDR1 LNHDA, CDR2 SQIVND (reference sequence). The V end lost 3 bases, the J end lost 1 base, and 9 bases lay between the germline ends. CDR3 length: 14 amino acids. The CDR3 protein is CASSITARNTEAFF. The CDR3 DNA sequence: TGTGCCAGTAGTATCACAGCCAGGAACACTGAAGCTTTCTTT.

This chain joins TRBV10-3 and TRBJ2-7; 12 bases fit TRBD2. Germline V lookup: CDR1 ENHRY, CDR2 SYGVKD. Unmatched junction bases numbered 19, after V lost 0 bases and J lost 4 bases. The CDR3 runs to 21 residues. The CDR3 sequence is CAISESGHLTSGGLIWYEQYF. CDR3 DNA: TGTGCCATCAGTGAGTCTGGCCACCTAACTAGCGGGGGGTTAATCTGGTACGAGCAGTACTTC.

The chain joins TRBV11-2 to TRBJ2-7; D call uncertain. CDR3 length: 12 amino acids. Trimming removed 5 bases from V and 6 bases from J, with 11 bases in between. The germline V gene encodes CDR1 SGHAT and CDR2 FQNNGV. Written as DNA, the CDR3 is TGTGCCAGCAGCCCACCATCCACCGAGCAGTACTTC. As protein: CASSPPSTEQYF. The full variable domain, completed using reference TRBV11-2 and TRBJ2-7, is EAGVAQSPRYKIIEKRQSVAFWCNPISGHATLYWYQQILGQGPKLLIQFQNNGVVDDSQLPKDRFSAERLKGVDSTLKIQPAKLEDSAVYLCASSPPSTEQYFGPGTRLTVT.

This CDR3 reads CASSSRFAGRDTEAFF. CDR3 nucleotide sequence: TGTGCCAGCAGCTCCCGCTTCGCGGGGCGGGACACTGAAGCTTTCTTT. The chain links TRBV7-9 to TRBJ1-1, with D perhaps matching TRBD1 (5 bases). This CDR3 comprises 16 residues. With 4 bases removed from V and 3 bases from J, the gap between germline ends came to 18 bases. From germline, CDR1 is SEHNR and CDR2 FQNEAQ (reference sequence).

CDR3 sequence: CASSEGGMLGDTEAFF. In DNA, the CDR3 is TGTGCCAGCAGTGAAGGCGGTATGCTGGGGGACACTGAAGCTTTCTTT. This chain uses TRBV6-1 with TRBJ1-1; D perhaps matches TRBD1 (5 bases). This CDR3 has 16 amino acids. V was cut by 1 base and J by 3 bases, with 15 bases left in between. Germline values: CDR1 MNHNS, CDR2 SASEGT.

This sequence joins TRBV4-1 and TRBJ2-7, with D possibly matching TRBD2 (6 bases). The germline CDR1 and CDR2 sequences are MGHRA and YSYEKL. Trimming removed 4 bases at V and 2 bases at J, with 18 bases between. The CDR3 runs 16 residues. The CDR3 reads CASSPSTHAGPYEQYF. As DNA, the CDR3 is TGCGCCAGCAGCCCCTCCACCCACGCGGGGCCCTACGAGCAGTACTTC.

This CDR3 is CSVLETGQGNYYEQYF. As DNA, the CDR3 is TGCAGCGTTTTGGAGACAGGGCAGGGGAATTACTACGAGCAGTACTTC. The chain uses TRBV29-1 and TRBJ2-5; 7 bases match TRBD1. The DNA end favors TRBJ2-7, so the J call may be wrong. This CDR3 is built from 16 residues. Germline V gene sequence: CDR1 SQVTM, CDR2 ANQGSEA.

The rearrangement uses TRBV7-9 and TRBJ2-1; TRBD2 aligns across 8 bases. V shed 2 bases, J shed 4 bases, and the junction held 7 bases outside the gene matches. The CDR3 is made up of 16 amino acids. Germline CDR1 SEHNR, CDR2 FQNEAQ (reference sequence). CDR3 in amino acids: CASSLTSLAGYNEQFF. The DNA for the CDR3 is TGTGCCAGCAGCTTAACGTCCCTAGCGGGTTACAATGAGCAGTTCTTC.